This TCR beta chain was sequenced in a study of blood T cells in healthy people across ages (dated by TCRdb to between 2014 and 2016). Looking at the study overall: In model experiments, template switching captured roughly one uniquely barcoded TCR beta cDNA molecule for every two T cells. Two additional independent replicas of 1 million unique cDNA reads from the same blood draw were analyzed for two donors (one aged 18 to 30 and one aged 80 or older). Using deep sequencing normalized with unique cDNA molecular identifiers, the study measured how TCR beta repertoire diversity changes with age. To avoid experimental bias, donors of different ages were distributed randomly across sequencing lanes. Donors were grouped into four age groups: young (average roughly 17 years), middle-aged (39), aged (around 60) and long-lived (approximately 82). Results and caveats for the whole study, not just this receptor: Donor CMV infection status was unknown, potentially confounding age-related changes in expanded clonotypes. Observed TCR beta diversity per million T cells fell roughly linearly with age, and a significant reduction was already apparent by age approximately 40. Compared with the aged group, more naive CD4+ T cells, fewer expanded clones and increased TCR diversity were shown by the long-lived group, suggesting age selection. Estimates of total diversity from one million sequenced T cells were regarded as lower bounds and underestimates. Since profiling was done on bulk unsorted PBMCs, naive and antigen-experienced compartments could not be conclusively compared. A strong correlation was found between observed TCR beta diversity and the percentage of naive T cells measured by flow cytometry.

From its cysteine to its phenylalanine, the CDR3 spans 15 amino acids. The retained sequence is limited to the CDR3, 45 bases, with the frame set at the first base. CDR1 and CDR2 are drawn from the germline V gene (reference sequence): DFQATT, SNEGSKA. Library generation was performed with 5' RACE. Data came from an Illumina HiSeq 2500. A second PCR of about 6 to 11 cycles was performed with a sample-barcoded 5' primer and a J-beta primer mix. Each TCR beta cDNA molecule received a unique molecular identifier from a template-switch 5' adaptor carrying 12 random nucleotides. Each sample yielded at least 2.5 million CDR3-containing paired-end reads. First-strand cDNA synthesis was performed from all RNA using the Mint cDNA synthesis kit, with priming by a TRBC-specific oligonucleotide. Following uracil-DNA glycosylase treatment, a first 18-cycle PCR with universal primers M1SS and BC2_uni_R was performed on all cDNA. Per the authors' processing: For normalization, 1 million high-quality reads, each with a distinct molecular identifier, were randomly selected from each sample. Instead of being binned into consensus sequences, reads that shared molecular identifiers were thrown out. CDR3 identification, clonotype clustering and error correction used MiTCR with a Q25 quality threshold and the strictest error-elimination algorithm. A nonparametric unseen species model using Euler transformation provided a lower-bound estimate of total TCR beta diversity. In-frame beta chains were kept once TCRdb had trimmed the public reads at Q25 with fastp and called clones with MiXCR. Here each entry gathers all rows of one CDR3 protein and keeps the most common genes and DNA. TCRdb's processing, not the study's, gives the V and J calls here. The sample includes around 800,000 distinct CDR3 sequences, with approximately 67% observed a single time. Roughly 26% of the sample comes from the top ten.

The approximately 40 donors, aged about 6 to 90 years, were systemically healthy Caucasian individuals from Russia. Each donor gave about 10 milliliters of peripheral blood, drawn into EDTA-treated Vacutainer tubes. Ficoll-Paque density-gradient centrifugation was used to isolate PBMCs, with at least 6.5 million per sample. Trizol reagent was used to extract total RNA from the PBMCs, yielding at least 5.5 micrograms per sample. For every donor, flow cytometry on a PBMC aliquot measured the percentage of naive CD45RAhigh/CD27high T cells. As to this clonotype: Its antigen is currently not known. No quality values exist for individual bases; no much larger clone is one base distant.

The chain employs TRBV20-1 and TRBJ2-4; 9 bases in the middle match TRBD1. The J call is in doubt because the DNA end fits TRBJ2-7 better. Sequencing was performed on blood. This clonotype was sampled from a man aged 25 to 40 in good health. The CDR3 protein: CSAREWGQGGNEQYF. In nucleotides, the sequence is TGCAGTGCTAGAGAATGGGGACAGGGAGGTAACGAGCAGTACTTC.